This is a list of T cell receptor beta chains from one sample in a study of shared clonotypes between healthy human individuals. Assay used: immunoSEQ multiplex PCR; TCRdb lists only in-frame clones, some missing. The repertoire includes some 2.1 million clones, roughly 95% of them detected once, and roughly 1% sits in the top ten. Sequencing was carried out using naive CD8+ T cells sorted from blood. All receptors come from a man between 18 and 35 years old in good health. Each CDR3 is given with its conserved first and last residue. D genes are given only for firm matches. Only some rows state a clone size, as once, few, many or a class for expanded clones.

clone size,V gene,J gene,D gene,CDR3 DNA,CDR3 protein
once,TRBV11-2,TRBJ2-2,NA,TGTGCCAGCAGCTCGTGGGACTGGGGCACCGGGGAGCTGTTTTTT,CASSSWDWGTGELFF
NA,TRBV4-3,TRBJ1-5,NA,TGCGCCAGCAGCCAAGATCCAGGGACGGCCCAGCCCCAGCATTTT,CASSQDPGTAQPQHF
NA,TRBV6-1,TRBJ2-1,NA,TGTGCCAGCAGTGGGGGTATTCGGGAGCAGTTCTTC,CASSGGIREQFF
NA,TRBV20-1,TRBJ2-7,NA,TGCAGTGCTACCGCATACGAGCAGTACTTC,CSATAYEQYF
NA,TRBV6-5,TRBJ2-1,TRBD2,TGTGCCAGCAGTTACTCCGGTGGGGAGGGCCTGGATGAGCAGTTCTTC,CASSYSGGEGLDEQFF
NA,TRBV15,TRBJ2-5,TRBD2,TGTGCCACCAGCAGAGATTTGGTAGCGGGGCTCCAAGAGACCCAGTACTTC,CATSRDLVAGLQETQYF
NA,TRBV27,TRBJ2-7,NA,TGTGCCAGCAGTTCTAGCGCCGGACAGAGATCCTACGAGCAGTACTTC,CASSSSAGQRSYEQYF
NA,TRBV9,TRBJ1-2,NA,TGTGCCAGCAGCGTAGCGAGGGGTGGGGACGGCTACACCTTC,CASSVARGGDGYTF
NA,TRBV5-6,TRBJ2-1,TRBD2,TGTGCCAGCAGCCGACTAGCGGGAGTTCTAGGCAATGAGCAGTTCTTC,CASSRLAGVLGNEQFF
NA,TRBV5-1,TRBJ2-7,NA,TGCGCCAGCAGCTTCGACGTGGCCTACGAGCAGTACTTC,CASSFDVAYEQYF